Each of the 17 T cell receptor beta chains below was sequenced from the same sample in a study of OX40 agonist ivuxolimab in advanced cancers. Sequencing used immunoSEQ multiplex PCR; TCRdb keeps in-frame clones, though not all of them. Of about 48,000 clones in the sample, 81% were seen once. The sample in question was CD4+ or CD8+ T cells sorted from blood, obtained in a trial of the OX40 agonist ivuxolimab. The source is an adult with an advanced solid tumor such as melanoma, head and neck, liver or kidney cancer.

This sequence joins TRBV30 and TRBJ1-1, with D possibly being TRBD1 (6 bases). The CDR3 length is 15 residues. The V and J ends lost 5 bases and 3 bases respectively, with 19 bases between them. Germline values: CDR1 GTSNPN, CDR2 SVGIG (reference sequence). The CDR3 loop reads CAWLPGHRRYTEAFF. The CDR3 DNA follows: TGTGCCTGGTTACCGGGACACAGACGTTACACTGAAGCTTTCTTT.

J is TRBJ1-2 and V is TRBV29-1, with TRBD1 matching over 8 bases. CDR3 length: 15 amino acids. Trimming removed 0 bases from V and 4 bases from J; junction bases left unmatched: 7. Germline V lookup: CDR1 SQVTM, CDR2 ANQGSEA. For the CDR3, the DNA is TGCAGCGTTGAAGATCGCCAGGGGGCTGGCTATGGCTACACCTTC. As protein: CSVEDRQGAGYGYTF.

V and J are TRBV21-1 and TRBJ2-3; TRBD2, as called in the table, went unchecked against the DNA. TRBV21-1 is termed a pseudogene. CDR3 length: 14 residues. CDR3 sequence reads: CASSKGSVSDTQYF. DNA for the CDR3: TGTGCCAGCAGCAAAGGGAGCGTTTCAGATACGCAGTATTTT.

The gene calls are TRBV4-3 and TRBJ1-1, with TRBD1 identical over 8 bases. The CDR3 totals 14 residues. CDR1 LGHNA and CDR2 YSLEER come from the germline V gene. J was trimmed by 4 bases and V by 2 bases; bases with no gene match: 3. CDR3 nucleotides: TGCGCCAGCAGCCAACAGGGGGCGGGCACTGAAGCTTTCTTT. Its protein is CASSQQGAGTEAFF.

V is TRBV9 and J is TRBJ2-4, with 7 bases identical to TRBD2. The CDR3 has 17 residues. The germline V gene has CDR1 SGDLS and CDR2 YYNGEE. V shed 2 bases and J 4 bases; nucleotides not matched to a gene: 12. CDR3 region: CASSVSMGAGLKNIQYF. The DNA of the CDR3 is TGTGCCAGCAGCGTTTCCATGGGAGCGGGACTAAAAAACATTCAGTACTTC.

The chain couples TRBV5-6 to TRBJ2-5; 9 nucleotides line up with TRBD2. Germline V lookup: CDR1 SGHDT, CDR2 YYEEEE. CDR3 length: 15 residues. V was pared by 6 bases and J by 4 bases, with 10 bases of the junction left unmatched. The CDR3 spells CASIQSGRTAETQYF. CDR3 sequence (DNA): TGTGCCAGCATCCAGAGCGGGAGGACTGCAGAGACCCAGTACTTC.

The chain joins TRBV7-6 to TRBJ2-3; TRBD1 might be the D (5 bases). The V and J ends lost 5 bases and 4 bases respectively, with 7 bases between them. Germline V lookup: CDR1 SGHVS, CDR2 FNYEAQ. This CDR3 is built from 12 residues. CDR3 nucleotide sequence: TGTGCCAGCAGCCTAGGGGCAGATACGCAGTATTTT. Translation: CASSLGADTQYF.

This chain connects TRBV5-1 to TRBJ2-3; D unresolved. The CDR3 runs 13 residues. Per germline, CDR1 SGHRS and CDR2 YFSETQ. The V end lost 4 bases, the J end lost 4 bases, and 10 bases lay between the germline ends. The CDR3 here is CASSVIAADTQYF. The CDR3 DNA reads as TGCGCCAGCAGCGTGATAGCAGCAGATACGCAGTATTTT. Full variable domain (remainder filled in from reference TRBV5-1 and TRBJ2-3): KAGVTQTPRYLIKTRGQQVTLSCSPISGHRSVSWYQQTPGQGLQFLFEYFSETQRNKGNFPGRFSGRQFSNSRSEMNVSTLELGDSALYLCASSVIAADTQYFGPGTRLTVL.

This clone was counted a single time. In nucleotides, the CDR3 is TGTGCCAGCAGCGCCGGGACAGGCTCCTTGTACCAAGAGACCCAGTACTTC. Amino acid sequence: CASSAGTGSLYQETQYF. The chain uses TRBV9 and TRBJ2-5; 8 positions agree with TRBD1. With 3 bases clipped from V and 0 bases from J, the junction kept 10 bases outside the gene matches. Germline CDR1 reads SGDLS; CDR2 reads YYNGEE. The length of the CDR3 is 17 residues.

V and J are TRBV27 and TRBJ1-5, with D possibly matching TRBD1 (5 bases). Germline lookup yields CDR1 MNHEY and CDR2 SMNVEV (reference sequence). CDR3 length equals 13 residues. V was pared by 3 bases and J by 7 bases, with 10 bases between. The CDR3, as DNA: TGTGCCAGCAGTTTGGGGGGACTCCAGCCCCAGCATTTT. Its protein product is CASSLGGLQPQHF.

This clone was seen just once. The J gene is TRBJ2-1, the V gene TRBV5-1; the match to TRBD2 covers 8 bases. CDR1 and CDR2 from the germline V gene are SGHRS and YFSETQ. V shed 2 bases, J shed 2 bases, and the junction held 3 bases outside the gene matches. This CDR3 spans 15 amino acids. The CDR3 region has the DNA TGCGCCAGCAGCTTAACTAGCGGAACCTACAATGAGCAGTTCTTC. This gives the protein CASSLTSGTYNEQFF.

CDR3 region: CASSEEREAEQFF. For the CDR3, the DNA is TGTGCCAGCAGTGAAGAGCGGGAGGCTGAGCAGTTCTTC. The chain combines TRBV2 with TRBJ2-1; 9 positions agree with TRBD2. The ends lost 1 base at V and 9 bases at J; junction bases unmatched: 1. The CDR3 is 13 amino acids. CDR1 SNHLY and CDR2 FYNNEI come from the germline V gene.

The chain recombines TRBV9 with TRBJ2-5, with 11 bases fitting TRBD1. This CDR3 comprises 15 residues. CDR1 is SGDLS and CDR2 is YYNGEE in the germline V gene. J gave up 4 bases and V 4 bases, and 6 bases lay outside the gene matches. The CDR3 region has the DNA TGTGCCAGCAGCCCCCGGACAGGGGGCTTAGAGACCCAGTACTTC. Amino acid sequence: CASSPRTGGLETQYF.

This clone appeared once. This sequence joins TRBV10-3 and TRBJ1-1; TRBD1 matches 9 bases. The CDR3 covers 13 residues. After removal of 10 bases from V and 1 base from J, the junction contained 4 bases not matched to a gene. CDR1 is ENHRY and CDR2 is SYGVKD in the germline V gene. CDR3 region: CATQDRGNTEAFF. Here the CDR3 DNA reads TGTGCCACCCAGGACAGGGGGAACACTGAAGCTTTCTTT.

This chain connects TRBV5-8 to TRBJ2-7; D is ambiguous. Trimming took off 1 base at V and 2 bases at J, with 4 bases between the two ends. This CDR3 spans 12 amino acids. Germline assignment: CDR1 SGHTS and CDR2 YDEGEE. CDR3 nucleotide sequence: TGTGCCAGCAGCTTGTTCACCTACGAGCAGTACTTC. It specifies CASSLFTYEQYF.

A single count supports this clone. The chain links TRBV5-1 to TRBJ1-2; 8 bases are a match to TRBD1. Per the germline V gene, CDR1 is SGHRS and CDR2 is YFSETQ. This CDR3 contains 15 residues. Trimming took 0 bases from V and 8 from J; bases not matched to a gene: 9. CDR3 sequence: CASSLEPDRASGYTF. CDR3 nucleotide sequence: TGCGCCAGCAGCTTGGAACCGGACAGGGCCTCCGGCTACACCTTC.

This clone was recorded only once. The CDR3 coding sequence is TGTGCCGGGGGCCTAAGGGATAACACCGGGGAGCTGTTTTTT. It yields the protein CAGGLRDNTGELFF. The chain recombines TRBV6-5 with TRBJ2-2; weak D call: TRBD1 (6 bases). This CDR3 has 14 amino acids. Germline values: CDR1 MNHEY, CDR2 SVGAGI. V lost 11 bases and J lost 2, with 15 bases in between.